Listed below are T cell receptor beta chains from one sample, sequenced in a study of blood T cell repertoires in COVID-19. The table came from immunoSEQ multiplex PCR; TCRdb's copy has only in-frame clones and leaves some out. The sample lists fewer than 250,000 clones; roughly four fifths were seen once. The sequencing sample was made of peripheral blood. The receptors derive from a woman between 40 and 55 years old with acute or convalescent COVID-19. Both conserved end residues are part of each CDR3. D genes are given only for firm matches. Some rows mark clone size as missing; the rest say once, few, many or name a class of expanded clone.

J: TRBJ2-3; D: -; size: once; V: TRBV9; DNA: TGTGCCAGCAGCGTAGACTCAGATACGCAGTATTTT; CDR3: CASSVDSDTQYF
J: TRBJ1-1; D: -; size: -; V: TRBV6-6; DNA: TGTGCCAGCAGCCCCGGGACTGAAGCTTTCTTT; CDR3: CASSPGTEAFF
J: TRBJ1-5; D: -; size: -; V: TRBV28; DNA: TGTGCCTCCGGGGGAGGGGGAGTCAATCAGCCCCAGCATTTT; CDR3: CASGGGGVNQPQHF
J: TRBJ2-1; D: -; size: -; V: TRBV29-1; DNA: TGCAGCGTTGTGGCCTCCTACAATGAGCAGTTCTTC; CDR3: CSVVASYNEQFF
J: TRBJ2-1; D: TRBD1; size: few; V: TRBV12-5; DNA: TGTGCTAGTGGTTTGAGTTGGGACAGGGATAACAATGAGCAGTTCTTC; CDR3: CASGLSWDRDNNEQFF
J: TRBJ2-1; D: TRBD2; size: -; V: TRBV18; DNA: TGTGCCAGCTCACCGGGGACTAGCGGGAGCTCCTACAATGAGCAGTTCTTC; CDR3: CASSPGTSGSSYNEQFF
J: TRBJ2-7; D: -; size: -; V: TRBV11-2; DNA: TGTGCCAGCAGCCCCCGGACGGGCCGGGGCTACGAGCAGTACTTC; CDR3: CASSPRTGRGYEQYF
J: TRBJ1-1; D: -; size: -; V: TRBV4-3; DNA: TGCGCCAGCAGCCTTCAAGGGCCCCAGGGATACACTGAAGCTTTCTTT; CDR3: CASSLQGPQGYTEAFF
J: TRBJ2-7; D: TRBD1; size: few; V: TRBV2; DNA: TGTGCCAGCGCGGACAGGGTGTCAGACGAGCAGTACTTC; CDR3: CASADRVSDEQYF
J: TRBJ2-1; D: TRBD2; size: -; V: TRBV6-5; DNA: TGTGCCAGCAGTCCCGGGACTAGATACAATGAGCAGTTCTTC; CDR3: CASSPGTRYNEQFF
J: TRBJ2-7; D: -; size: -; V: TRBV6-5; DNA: TGTGCCAGCAGGCAGGGGTCCCCCTCCTACGAGCAGTACTTC; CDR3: CASRQGSPSYEQYF
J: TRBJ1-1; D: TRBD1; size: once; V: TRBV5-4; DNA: TGTGCCAGCAGCGTTACAGGGGGCACTGAAGCTTTCTTT; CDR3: CASSVTGGTEAFF
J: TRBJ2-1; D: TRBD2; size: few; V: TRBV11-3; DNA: TGTGCCAGCAGCTTAGGCCGACTAGCAGGTAAAAATGAGCAGTTCTTC; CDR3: CASSLGRLAGKNEQFF